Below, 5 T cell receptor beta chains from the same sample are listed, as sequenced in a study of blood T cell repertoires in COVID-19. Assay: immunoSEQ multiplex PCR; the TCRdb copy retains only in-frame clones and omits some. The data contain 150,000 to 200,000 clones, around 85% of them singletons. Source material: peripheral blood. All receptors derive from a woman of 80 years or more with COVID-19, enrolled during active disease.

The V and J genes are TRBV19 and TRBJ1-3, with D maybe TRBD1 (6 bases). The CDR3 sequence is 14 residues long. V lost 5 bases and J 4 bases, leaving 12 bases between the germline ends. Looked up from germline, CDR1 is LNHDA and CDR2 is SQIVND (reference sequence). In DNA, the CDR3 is TGTGCCAGTAGTCCAACAGGGTCCGGAAACACCATATATTTT. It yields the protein CASSPTGSGNTIYF.

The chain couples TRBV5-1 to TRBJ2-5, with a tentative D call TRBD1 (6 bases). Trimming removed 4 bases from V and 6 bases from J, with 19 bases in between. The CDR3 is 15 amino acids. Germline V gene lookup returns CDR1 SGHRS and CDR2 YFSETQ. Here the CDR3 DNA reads TGCGCCAGCAGCCCTGACGGGACATGGGTACAGACCCAGTACTTC. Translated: CASSPDGTWVQTQYF.

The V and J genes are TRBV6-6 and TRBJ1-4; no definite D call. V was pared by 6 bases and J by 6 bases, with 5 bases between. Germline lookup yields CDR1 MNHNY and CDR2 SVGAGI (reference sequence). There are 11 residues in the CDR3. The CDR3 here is CASSRDEKLFF. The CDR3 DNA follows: TGTGCCAGCAGCCGGGATGAAAAACTGTTTTTT.

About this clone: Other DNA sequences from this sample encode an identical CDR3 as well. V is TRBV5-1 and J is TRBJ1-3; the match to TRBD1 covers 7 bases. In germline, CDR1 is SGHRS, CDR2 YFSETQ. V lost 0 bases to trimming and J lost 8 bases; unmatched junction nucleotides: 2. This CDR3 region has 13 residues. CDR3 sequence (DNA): TGCGCCAGCAGCTTGGACAGGGGTGACACCATATATTTT. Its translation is CASSLDRGDTIYF.

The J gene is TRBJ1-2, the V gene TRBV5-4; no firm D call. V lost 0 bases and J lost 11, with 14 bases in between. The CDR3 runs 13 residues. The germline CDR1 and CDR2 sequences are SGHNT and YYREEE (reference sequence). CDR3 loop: CASSLAGYRTYTF. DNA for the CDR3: TGTGCCAGCAGCTTGGCCGGCTACAGAACTTACACCTTC.